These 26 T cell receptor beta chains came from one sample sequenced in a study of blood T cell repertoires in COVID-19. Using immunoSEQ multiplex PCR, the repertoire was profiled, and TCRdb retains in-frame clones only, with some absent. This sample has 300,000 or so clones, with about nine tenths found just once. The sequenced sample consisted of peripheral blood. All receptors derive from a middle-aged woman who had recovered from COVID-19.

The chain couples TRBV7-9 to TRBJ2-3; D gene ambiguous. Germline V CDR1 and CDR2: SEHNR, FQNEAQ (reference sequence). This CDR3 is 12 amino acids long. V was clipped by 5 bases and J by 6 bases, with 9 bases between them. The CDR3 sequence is CASSESFDTQYF. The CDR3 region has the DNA TGTGCCAGCAGCGAAAGCTTCGATACGCAGTATTTT.

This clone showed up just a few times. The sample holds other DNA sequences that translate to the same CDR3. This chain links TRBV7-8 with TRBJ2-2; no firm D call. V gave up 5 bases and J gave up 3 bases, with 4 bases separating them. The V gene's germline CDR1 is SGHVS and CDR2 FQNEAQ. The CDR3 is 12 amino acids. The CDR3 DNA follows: TGTGCCAGCAGCCCCTACACCGGGGAGCTGTTTTTT. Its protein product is CASSPYTGELFF.

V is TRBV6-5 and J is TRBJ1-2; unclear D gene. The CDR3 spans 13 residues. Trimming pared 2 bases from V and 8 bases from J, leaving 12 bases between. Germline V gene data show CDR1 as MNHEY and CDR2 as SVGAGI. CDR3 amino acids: CASSYMASWGYTF. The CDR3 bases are TGTGCCAGCAGTTACATGGCCTCGTGGGGCTACACCTTC.

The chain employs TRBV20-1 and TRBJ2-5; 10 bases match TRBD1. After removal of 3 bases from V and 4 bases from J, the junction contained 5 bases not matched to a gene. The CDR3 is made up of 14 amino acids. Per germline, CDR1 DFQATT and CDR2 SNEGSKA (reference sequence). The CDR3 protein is CSASDRGRGETQYF. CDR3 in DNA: TGCAGTGCTAGTGACAGGGGGCGCGGAGAGACCCAGTACTTC.

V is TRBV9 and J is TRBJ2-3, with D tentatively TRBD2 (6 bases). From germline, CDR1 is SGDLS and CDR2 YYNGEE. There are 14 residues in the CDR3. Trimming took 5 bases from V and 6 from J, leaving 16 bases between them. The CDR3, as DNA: TGTGCCAGCAGTGTTCGCCCCCGGGAGGATACGCAGTATTTT. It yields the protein CASSVRPREDTQYF.

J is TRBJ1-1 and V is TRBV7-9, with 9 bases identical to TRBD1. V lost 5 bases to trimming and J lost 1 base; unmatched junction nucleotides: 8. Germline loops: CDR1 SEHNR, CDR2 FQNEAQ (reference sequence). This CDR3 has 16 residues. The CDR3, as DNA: TGTGCCAGCAGCACAGGGGGCGACGGAAAGAACACTGAAGCTTTCTTT. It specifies CASSTGGDGKNTEAFF.

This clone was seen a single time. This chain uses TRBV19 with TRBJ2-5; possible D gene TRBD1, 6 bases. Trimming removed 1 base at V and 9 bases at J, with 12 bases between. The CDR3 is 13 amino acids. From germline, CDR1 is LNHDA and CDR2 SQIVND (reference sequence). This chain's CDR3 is CASSIGQGSAQYF. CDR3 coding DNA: TGTGCCAGTAGTATAGGCCAGGGGTCGGCCCAGTACTTC.

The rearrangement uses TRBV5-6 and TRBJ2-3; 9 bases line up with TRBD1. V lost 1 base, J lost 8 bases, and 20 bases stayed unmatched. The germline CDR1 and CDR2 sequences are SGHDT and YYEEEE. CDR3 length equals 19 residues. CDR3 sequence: CASSLPGQGLLLAGGTQYF. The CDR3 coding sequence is TGTGCCAGCAGCTTGCCGGGACAGGGCCTTCTGCTAGCCGGAGGTACGCAGTATTTT.

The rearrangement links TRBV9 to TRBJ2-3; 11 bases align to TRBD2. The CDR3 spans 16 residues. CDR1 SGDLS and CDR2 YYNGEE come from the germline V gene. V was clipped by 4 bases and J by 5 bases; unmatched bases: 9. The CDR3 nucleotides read TGTGCCAGCAGCCGGGAACCTGGGACTAGCGGAGATACGCAGTATTTT. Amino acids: CASSREPGTSGDTQYF.

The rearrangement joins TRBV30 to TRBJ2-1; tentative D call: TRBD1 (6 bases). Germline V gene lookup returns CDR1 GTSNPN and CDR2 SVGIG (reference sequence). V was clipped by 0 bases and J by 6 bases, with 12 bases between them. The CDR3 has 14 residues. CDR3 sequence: CAWSVWGRTNEQFF. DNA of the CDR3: TGTGCCTGGAGTGTCTGGGGGCGGACCAATGAGCAGTTCTTC.

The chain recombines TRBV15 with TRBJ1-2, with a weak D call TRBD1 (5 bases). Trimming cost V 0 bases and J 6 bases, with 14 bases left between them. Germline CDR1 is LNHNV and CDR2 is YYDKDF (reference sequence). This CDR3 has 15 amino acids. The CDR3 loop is CATSREQARADGYTF. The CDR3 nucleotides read TGTGCCACCAGCAGAGAACAGGCAAGGGCGGATGGCTACACCTTC.

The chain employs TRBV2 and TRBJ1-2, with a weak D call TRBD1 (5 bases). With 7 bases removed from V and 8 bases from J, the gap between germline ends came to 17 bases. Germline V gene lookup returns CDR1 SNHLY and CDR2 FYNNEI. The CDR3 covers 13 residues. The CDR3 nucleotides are TGTGCCAGCATCGCTCAGGGTTTAGGGGGCTACACCTTC. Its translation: CASIAQGLGGYTF.

CDR3 residues: CASSFRTSGGDKETQYF. The CDR3 bases are TGTGCCAGCAGCTTTCGGACTAGCGGGGGGGATAAAGAGACCCAGTACTTC. The V gene is TRBV6-2 or TRBV6-3, the J gene TRBJ2-5; 15 bases match TRBD2. The CDR3 is 17 residues long. The ends lost 6 bases at V and 3 bases at J; junction bases unmatched: 8. Germline V lookup: CDR1 MNHEY, CDR2 SVGEGT.

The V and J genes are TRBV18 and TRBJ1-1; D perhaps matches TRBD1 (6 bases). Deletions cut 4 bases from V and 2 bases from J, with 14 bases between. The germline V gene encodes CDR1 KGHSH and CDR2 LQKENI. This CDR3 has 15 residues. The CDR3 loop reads CASSRSQTGNTEAFF. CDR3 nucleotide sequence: TGTGCCAGCTCACGCAGCCAGACAGGAAACACTGAAGCTTTCTTT.

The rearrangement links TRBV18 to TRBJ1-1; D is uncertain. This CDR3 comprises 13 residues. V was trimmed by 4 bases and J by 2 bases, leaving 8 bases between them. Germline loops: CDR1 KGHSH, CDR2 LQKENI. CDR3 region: CASSLEINTEAFF. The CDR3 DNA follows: TGTGCCAGCTCACTGGAGATCAACACTGAAGCTTTCTTT. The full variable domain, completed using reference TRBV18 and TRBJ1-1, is NAGVMQNPRHLVRRRGQEARLRCSPMKGHSHVYWYRQLPEEGLKFMVYLQKENIIDESGMPKERFSAEFPKEGPSILRIQQVVRGDSAAYFCASSLEINTEAFFGQGTRLTVV.

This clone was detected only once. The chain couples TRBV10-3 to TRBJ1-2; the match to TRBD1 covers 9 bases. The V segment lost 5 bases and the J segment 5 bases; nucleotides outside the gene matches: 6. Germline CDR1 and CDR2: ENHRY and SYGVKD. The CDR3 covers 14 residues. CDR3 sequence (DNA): TGTGCCATCAGTCAGGACAGGGGAGATTATGGCTACACCTTC. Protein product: CAISQDRGDYGYTF.

DNA of the CDR3: TGCGCCAGCAGTGAGGGGGCCGCTGACTATGGCTACACCTTC. This encodes CASSEGAADYGYTF. V usage is TRBV10-2 and J usage is TRBJ1-2; TRBD1 is a possible D gene (5 bases). The germline gives CDR1 WSHSY, CDR2 SAAADI. This CDR3 spans 14 amino acids. V was pared by 2 bases and J by 3 bases, with 10 bases between.

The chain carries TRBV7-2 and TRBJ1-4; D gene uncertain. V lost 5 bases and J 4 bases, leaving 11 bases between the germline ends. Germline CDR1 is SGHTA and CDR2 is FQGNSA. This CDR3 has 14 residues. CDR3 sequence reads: CASSPTRGNEKLFF. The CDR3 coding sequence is TGTGCCAGCAGCCCGACCCGGGGTAATGAAAAACTGTTTTTT. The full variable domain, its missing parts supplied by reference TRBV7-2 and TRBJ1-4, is GAGVSQSPSNKVTEKGKDVELRCDPISGHTALYWYRQSLGQGLEFLIYFQGNSAPDKSGLPSDRFSAERTGGSVSTLTIQRTQQEDSAVYLCASSPTRGNEKLFFGSGTQLSVL.

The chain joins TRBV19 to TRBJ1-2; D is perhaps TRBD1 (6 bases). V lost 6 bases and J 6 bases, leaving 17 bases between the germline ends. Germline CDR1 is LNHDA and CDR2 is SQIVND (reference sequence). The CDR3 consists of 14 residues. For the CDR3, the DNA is TGTGCCAGTAGGCATACCGGCTCAGGGGATGGCTACACCTTC. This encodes CASRHTGSGDGYTF.

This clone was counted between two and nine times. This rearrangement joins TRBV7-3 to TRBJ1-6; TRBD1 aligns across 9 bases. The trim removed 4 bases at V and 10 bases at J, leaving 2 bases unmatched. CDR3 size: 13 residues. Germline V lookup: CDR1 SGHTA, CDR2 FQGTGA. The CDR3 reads CASSWDRESPLHF. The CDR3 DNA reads TGTGCCAGCAGCTGGGACAGGGAATCACCCCTCCACTTT. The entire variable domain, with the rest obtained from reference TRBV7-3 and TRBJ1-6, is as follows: GAGVSQTPSNKVTEKGKYVELRCDPISGHTALYWYRQSLGQGPEFLIYFQGTGAADDSGLPNDRFFAVRPEGSVSTLKIQRTERGDSAVYLCASSWDRESPLHFGNGTRLTVT.

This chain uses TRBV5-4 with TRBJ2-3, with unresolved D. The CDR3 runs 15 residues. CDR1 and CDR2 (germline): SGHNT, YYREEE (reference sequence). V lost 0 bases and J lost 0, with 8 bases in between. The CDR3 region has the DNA TGTGCCAGCAGCTTGGGGGCGTTTAGCACAGATACGCAGTATTTT. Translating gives CASSLGAFSTDTQYF. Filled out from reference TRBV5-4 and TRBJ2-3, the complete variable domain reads ETGVTQSPTHLIKTRGQQVTLRCSSQSGHNTVSWYQQALGQGPQFIFQYYREEENGRGNFPPRFSGLQFPNYSSELNVNALELDDSALYLCASSLGAFSTDTQYFGPGTRLTVL.

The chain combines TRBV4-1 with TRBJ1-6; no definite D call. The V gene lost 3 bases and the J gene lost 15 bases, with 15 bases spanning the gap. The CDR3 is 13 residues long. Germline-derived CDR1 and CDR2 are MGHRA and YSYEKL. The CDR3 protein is CASSQPYVGHLHF. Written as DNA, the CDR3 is TGCGCCAGCAGCCAGCCTTATGTGGGCCACCTCCACTTT.

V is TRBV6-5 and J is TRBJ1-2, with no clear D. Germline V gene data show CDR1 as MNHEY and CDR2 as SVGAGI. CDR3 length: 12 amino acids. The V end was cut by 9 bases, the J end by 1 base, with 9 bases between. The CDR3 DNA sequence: TGTGCCAGTAGCACGTTTAACTATGGCTACACCTTC. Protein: CASSTFNYGYTF.

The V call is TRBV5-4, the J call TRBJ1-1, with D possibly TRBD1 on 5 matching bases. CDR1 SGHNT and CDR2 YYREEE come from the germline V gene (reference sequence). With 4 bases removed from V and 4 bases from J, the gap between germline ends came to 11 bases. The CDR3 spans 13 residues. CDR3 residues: CASSLMGGTEAFF. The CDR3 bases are TGTGCCAGCAGCCTGATGGGGGGCACTGAAGCTTTCTTT.

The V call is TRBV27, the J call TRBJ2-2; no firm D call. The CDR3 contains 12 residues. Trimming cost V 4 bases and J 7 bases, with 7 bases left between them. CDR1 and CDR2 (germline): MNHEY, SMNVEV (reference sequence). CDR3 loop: CASSSDNGELFF. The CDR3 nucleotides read TGTGCCAGCAGTTCAGATAACGGGGAGCTGTTTTTT.

CDR3 DNA: TGTGCCAGCAGCTCGCCGAAGTCGGAGATGAACACTGAAGCTTTCTTT. Amino acids: CASSSPKSEMNTEAFF. The V and J genes are TRBV7-9 and TRBJ1-1; no firm D call. Germline CDR1 SEHNR, CDR2 FQNEAQ (reference sequence). CDR3 length equals 16 residues. Between the trimmed V and J ends, which lost 4 bases and 0 bases, there was a span of 15 bases.